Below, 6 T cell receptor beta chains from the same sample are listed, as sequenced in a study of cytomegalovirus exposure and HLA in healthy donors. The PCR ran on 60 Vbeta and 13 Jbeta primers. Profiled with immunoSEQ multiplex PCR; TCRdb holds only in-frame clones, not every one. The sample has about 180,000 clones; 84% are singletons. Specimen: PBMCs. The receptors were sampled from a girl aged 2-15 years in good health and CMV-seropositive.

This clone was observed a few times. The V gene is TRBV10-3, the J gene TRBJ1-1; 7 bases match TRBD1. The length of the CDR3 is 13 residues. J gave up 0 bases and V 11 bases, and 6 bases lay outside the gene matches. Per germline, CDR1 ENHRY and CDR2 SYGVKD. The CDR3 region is CAARTGLNTEAFF. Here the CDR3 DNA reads TGTGCCGCTCGGACAGGTCTGAACACTGAAGCTTTCTTT.

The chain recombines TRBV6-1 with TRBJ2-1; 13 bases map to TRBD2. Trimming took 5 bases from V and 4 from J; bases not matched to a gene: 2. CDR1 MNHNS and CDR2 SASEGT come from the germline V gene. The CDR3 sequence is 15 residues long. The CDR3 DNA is TGTGCCAGCAGTACGACTAGCGGGGGGTACAATGAGCAGTTCTTC. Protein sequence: CASSTTSGGYNEQFF.

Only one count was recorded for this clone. In DNA form, the CDR3 reads TGCGCCAGTGCAGGGGACACCGGGGAGCTGTTTTTT. Translation gives CASAGDTGELFF. The chain couples TRBV5-1 to TRBJ2-2, with D possibly TRBD1 on 6 matching bases. Trimming removed 8 bases at V and 3 bases at J, with 8 bases between. Germline CDR1 reads SGHRS; CDR2 reads YFSETQ. The CDR3 extends over 12 amino acids. The full variable domain, in which reference TRBV5-1 and TRBJ2-2 provide the parts outside the CDR3, is KAGVTQTPRYLIKTRGQQVTLSCSPISGHRSVSWYQQTPGQGLQFLFEYFSETQRNKGNFPGRFSGRQFSNSRSEMNVSTLELGDSALYLCASAGDTGELFFGEGSRLTVL.

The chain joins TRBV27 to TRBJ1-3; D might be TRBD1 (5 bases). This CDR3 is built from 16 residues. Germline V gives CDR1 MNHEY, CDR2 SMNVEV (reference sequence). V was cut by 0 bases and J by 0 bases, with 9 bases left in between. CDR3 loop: CASSLSMGGSGNTIYF. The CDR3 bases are TGTGCCAGCAGTTTATCGATGGGGGGCTCTGGAAACACCATATATTTT.

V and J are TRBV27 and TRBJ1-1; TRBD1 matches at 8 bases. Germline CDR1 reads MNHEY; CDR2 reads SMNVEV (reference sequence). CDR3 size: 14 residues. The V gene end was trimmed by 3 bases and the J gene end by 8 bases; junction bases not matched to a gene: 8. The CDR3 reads CASSLDREVREAFF. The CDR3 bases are TGTGCCAGCAGTTTGGACAGGGAGGTTCGGGAAGCTTTCTTT.

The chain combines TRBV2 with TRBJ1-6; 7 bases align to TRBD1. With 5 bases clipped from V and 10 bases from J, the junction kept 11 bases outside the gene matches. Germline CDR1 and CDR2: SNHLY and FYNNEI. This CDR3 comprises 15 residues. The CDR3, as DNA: TGTGCCAGCAGTCTTATTACAGGGGATCTCTCACCCCTCCACTTT. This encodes CASSLITGDLSPLHF.